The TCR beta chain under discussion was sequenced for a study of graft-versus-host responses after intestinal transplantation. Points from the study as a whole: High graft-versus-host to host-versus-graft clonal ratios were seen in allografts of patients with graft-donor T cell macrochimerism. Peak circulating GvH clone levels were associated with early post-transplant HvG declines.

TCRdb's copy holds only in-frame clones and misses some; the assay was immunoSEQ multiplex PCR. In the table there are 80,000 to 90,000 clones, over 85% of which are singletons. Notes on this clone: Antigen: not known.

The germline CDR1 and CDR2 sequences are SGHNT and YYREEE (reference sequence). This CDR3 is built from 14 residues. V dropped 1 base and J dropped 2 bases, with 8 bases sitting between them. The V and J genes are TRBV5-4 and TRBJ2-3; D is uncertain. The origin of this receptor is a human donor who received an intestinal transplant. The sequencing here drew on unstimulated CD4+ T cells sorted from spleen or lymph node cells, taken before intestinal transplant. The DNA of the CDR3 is TGTGCCAGCAGCTTGCCCACTTTCACAGATACGCAGTATTTT. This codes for CASSLPTFTDTQYF.